These 18 T cell receptor beta chains originate from one sample sequenced in a study of beta chain features in type 1 diabetes. The authors reverse transcribed all of the isolated RNA, so sequencing captured expressed TCRB transcripts. Sequenced by immunoSEQ multiplex PCR; TCRdb stores in-frame clones only, minus some. The sample has 390,000 or so clones, over 11% seen once. The source material was naive CD4+ T cells from blood. These receptors all stem from a young man in good health.

The CDR3, as DNA: TGTGCCAGCAGCCCTGCATTAGGGGGCGTGCAGAATTCACCCCTCCACTTT. Amino acid sequence: CASSPALGGVQNSPLHF. The chain couples TRBV7-9 to TRBJ1-6, with 7 bases identical to TRBD1. Germline lookup yields CDR1 SEHNR and CDR2 FQNEAQ (reference sequence). This CDR3 has 17 amino acids. V shed 5 bases and J 7 bases; nucleotides not matched to a gene: 14.

This clone was observed a few times. The chain links TRBV14 to TRBJ2-1; 8 bases agree with TRBD1. Germline V gene data show CDR1 as SGHDN and CDR2 as FVKESK. V lost 5 bases and J lost 9; bases outside the gene matches: 6. The CDR3 contains 13 residues. The CDR3 coding sequence is TGTGCCAGCAGCTTAGACAGGGGTGGTGAGCAGTTCTTC. As protein: CASSLDRGGEQFF.

This clone came up a few times. The chain combines TRBV9 with TRBJ1-6; D is uncertain. Germline CDR1 SGDLS, CDR2 YYNGEE. Trimming stripped 2 bases from V and 9 bases from J, with 12 bases between. This CDR3 has 14 amino acids. The DNA of the CDR3 is TGTGCCAGCAGCGTCAGAATATTCGGTTCACCCCTCCACTTT. Residues: CASSVRIFGSPLHF.

The genes are TRBV19 and TRBJ2-1; D tentatively reads TRBD1 or TRBD2 (6 bases each). CDR1 and CDR2 (germline): LNHDA, SQIVND (reference sequence). CDR3 length equals 14 residues. V dropped 4 bases and J dropped 7 bases, with 14 bases sitting between them. CDR3 DNA sequence: TGTGCCAGTAGTAACCGGGGGCAGGGAAATGAGCAGTTCTTC. Protein sequence: CASSNRGQGNEQFF.

This chain links TRBV19 with TRBJ2-2; 8 bases are a match to TRBD2. Germline lookup yields CDR1 LNHDA and CDR2 SQIVND (reference sequence). The CDR3 has 15 residues. The ends lost 7 bases at V and 6 bases at J; junction bases unmatched: 10. CDR3 nucleotide sequence: TGTGCCAGTACCGTCAGGCTAGCGGGCGCCGGGGAGCTGTTTTTT. Protein: CASTVRLAGAGELFF.

The chain has TRBV25-1 and TRBJ1-5; D is undetermined. Germline CDR1 is MGHDK and CDR2 is SYGVNS. V lost 2 bases and J lost 13, with 15 bases in between. The CDR3 spans 13 residues. CDR3 amino acids: CASSERNGRGQHF. Here the CDR3 DNA reads TGTGCCAGCAGTGAAAGGAATGGTCGAGGGCAGCATTTT.

This clone has a handful of counts. The chain is built from TRBV21-1 and TRBJ2-5; the DNA was not used to check the table's D call, TRBD2. TRBV21-1 is termed a pseudogene. The CDR3 covers 12 residues. The CDR3 DNA is TGTGCCAGCATGTTTCGAGCGGGGGGCCGGTACTTC. Residues: CASMFRAGGRYF.

The rearrangement joins TRBV6-6 to TRBJ2-2, with no clear D. This CDR3 spans 16 amino acids. V shed 2 bases and J shed 0 bases, with 10 bases lying between them. The V gene's germline CDR1 is MNHNY and CDR2 SVGAGI (reference sequence). The CDR3 region is CASSYARATNTGELFF. In DNA form, the CDR3 reads TGTGCCAGCAGTTACGCCCGTGCTACGAACACCGGGGAGCTGTTTTTT.

In its sample, this clone was seen a few times. The chain recombines TRBV4-3 with TRBJ2-6; 9 bases match TRBD1. Germline assignment: CDR1 LGHNA and CDR2 YSLEER. The J segment lost 0 bases and the V segment lost 4 bases, leaving 10 bases of the junction unmatched. There are 19 residues in the CDR3. CDR3 amino acids: CASSPFGTGSYSGANVLTF. The DNA of the CDR3 is TGCGCCAGCAGCCCGTTTGGGACAGGGAGTTACTCTGGGGCCAACGTCCTGACTTTC.

The rearrangement links TRBV18 to TRBJ2-1; 9 bases are a match to TRBD2. Trimming at V came to 5 bases and at J to 3 bases, leaving 5 bases not matched to a gene. Germline V gene sequence: CDR1 KGHSH, CDR2 LQKENI. The CDR3 contains 15 residues. Here the CDR3 reads CASSLGSGSYNEQFF. The CDR3, as DNA: TGTGCCAGCTCATTAGGTAGCGGGAGCTACAATGAGCAGTTCTTC.

As for this clone: Other DNA sequences in the same sample also yield this CDR3. The chain uses TRBV9 and TRBJ1-4; no clear D. There are 14 residues in the CDR3. Trimming stripped 0 bases from V and 0 bases from J, with 3 bases between. The germline V gene has CDR1 SGDLS and CDR2 YYNGEE. CDR3: CASSVGATNEKLFF. DNA of the CDR3: TGTGCCAGCAGCGTAGGCGCAACTAATGAAAAACTGTTTTTT.

This clone occurred a few times. The gene calls are TRBV18 and TRBJ1-3, with D uncertain. The V gene's germline CDR1 is KGHSH and CDR2 LQKENI. Trimming took 0 bases from V and 0 from J, leaving 6 bases between them. The CDR3 covers 15 residues. The chain's CDR3 is CASSPPGYSGNTIYF. Here the CDR3 DNA reads TGTGCCAGCTCACCACCAGGGTACTCTGGAAACACCATATATTTT.

The rearrangement links TRBV21-1 to TRBJ1-2. TRBV21-1 is listed as a pseudogene. This CDR3 comprises 12 residues. The CDR3 region is CASTRVEGGYTF. The DNA for the CDR3 is TGTGCCAGCACTCGGGTAGAGGGTGGCTACACCTTC.

The V call is TRBV7-2, the J call TRBJ2-7, with 8 bases aligning to TRBD1. In germline, CDR1 is SGHTA, CDR2 FQGNSA. CDR3 length: 16 residues. Losses at the gene ends were 0 bases for V and 2 bases for J; bases not matched to a gene: 6. The CDR3 nucleotides are TGTGCCAGCAGCTTAGCCGACAGACAGGGGCCCTACGAGCAGTACTTC. Its translation is CASSLADRQGPYEQYF.

This chain uses TRBV7-2 with TRBJ2-7; the D gene is possibly TRBD1 (6 bases). This CDR3 comprises 15 residues. The ends were cut back, 3 bases at V and 0 bases at J, with 12 bases in the middle. Germline V gene sequence: CDR1 SGHTA, CDR2 FQGNSA. CDR3 bases: TGTGCCAGCAGCTTTGGGGGCCATCTCTCCTACGAGCAGTACTTC. It is translated as CASSFGGHLSYEQYF. Full variable domain (outside the CDR3, taken from reference TRBV7-2 and TRBJ2-7): GAGVSQSPSNKVTEKGKDVELRCDPISGHTALYWYRQSLGQGLEFLIYFQGNSAPDKSGLPSDRFSAERTGGSVSTLTIQRTQQEDSAVYLCASSFGGHLSYEQYFGPGTRLTVT.

The chain couples TRBV15 to TRBJ2-6; no clear D. Deletions cut 0 bases from V and 0 bases from J, with 3 bases between. The CDR3 contains 15 residues. Germline V CDR1 and CDR2: LNHNV, YYDKDF (reference sequence). The CDR3 spells CATSRDYSGANVLTF. The CDR3, as DNA: TGTGCCACCAGCAGAGACTACTCTGGGGCCAACGTCCTGACTTTC.

V usage is TRBV4-1 and J usage is TRBJ1-1; D gene unclear. CDR3 length: 15 amino acids. The V gene lost 3 bases and the J gene lost 5 bases, with 16 bases spanning the gap. CDR1 MGHRA and CDR2 YSYEKL come from the germline V gene. CDR3 DNA sequence: TGCGCCAGCAGCCACGCGATACTGGGAGGAACTGAAGCTTTCTTT. It encodes CASSHAILGGTEAFF.

This chain joins TRBV7-2 and TRBJ1-6; no clear D gene. The germline V and J ends were trimmed by 5 bases and 9 bases, with 8 bases remaining between them. Per the germline V gene, CDR1 is SGHTA and CDR2 is FQGNSA. This CDR3 contains 12 residues. The CDR3: CASSRVGSPLHF. CDR3 sequence (DNA): TGTGCCAGCAGCCGAGTGGGTTCACCCCTCCACTTT. Variable domain in full (rest from reference TRBV7-2 and TRBJ1-6): GAGVSQSPSNKVTEKGKDVELRCDPISGHTALYWYRQSLGQGLEFLIYFQGNSAPDKSGLPSDRFSAERTGGSVSTLTIQRTQQEDSAVYLCASSRVGSPLHFGNGTRLTVT.